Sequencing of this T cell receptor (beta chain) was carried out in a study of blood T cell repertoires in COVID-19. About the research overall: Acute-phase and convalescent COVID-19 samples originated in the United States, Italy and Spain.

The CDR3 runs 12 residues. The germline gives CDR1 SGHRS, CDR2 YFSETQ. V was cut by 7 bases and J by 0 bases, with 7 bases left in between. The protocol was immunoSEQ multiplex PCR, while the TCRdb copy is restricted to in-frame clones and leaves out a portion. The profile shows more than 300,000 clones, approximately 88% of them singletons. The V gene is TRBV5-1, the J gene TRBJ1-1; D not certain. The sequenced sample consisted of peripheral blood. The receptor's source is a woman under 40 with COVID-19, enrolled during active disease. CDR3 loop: CASQNLNTEAFF. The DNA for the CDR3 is TGCGCCAGCCAAAATCTGAACACTGAAGCTTTCTTT.